The present T cell receptor beta chain was sequenced within a study of OX40 agonist ivuxolimab in advanced cancers. For the study at large: Anti-PD-1, anti-PD-L1 or anti-CTLA-4 therapy given earlier was allowed, and over 35% had some.

In germline, CDR1 is LNHDA, CDR2 SQIVND (reference sequence). The germline V and J ends were trimmed by 5 bases and 1 base, with 11 bases remaining between them. CDR3 length: 14 residues. This clone was seen only once. The antigen remains undetermined. Assay: immunoSEQ multiplex PCR; the TCRdb copy retains only in-frame clones and omits some. There are around 17,000 clones in the sample; 75% to 90% occur only once, and roughly 29% lies in the top ten. Regarding the study as a whole: Clonal expansion among partial responders at 0.1-3.0 mg/kg ranked near the lowest.

Peripheral blood came from all dose cohorts at three timepoints. This sequence joins TRBV19 and TRBJ1-1, with a weak D call TRBD1 (6 bases). The source material was CD4+ or CD8+ T cells sorted from blood, sampled in a trial of the OX40 agonist ivuxolimab. The clonotype comes from an adult with an advanced solid tumor such as melanoma, head and neck, liver or kidney cancer. CDR3 in DNA: TGTGCCAGTAGTCCGGACAGCCAGAACACTGAAGCTTTCTTT. Its protein is CASSPDSQNTEAFF.